The entry below describes one TCR beta chain. TCRdb's table, derived via immunoSEQ multiplex PCR, lists solely in-frame clones and lacks some. The table records 2 million or so clones, approximately 95% of them present only once. These data belong to a study of shared clonotypes between healthy human individuals. CDR3 length: 11 amino acids. Between the trimmed V and J ends, which lost 3 bases and 3 bases, there was a span of 2 bases. The germline gives CDR1 WNHNN, CDR2 SYGVQD (reference sequence). The CD4+ fraction was divided into a CD45RA+ naive subset and a CD45RA-negative memory subset. The sample taken for sequencing was naive CD4+ T cells sorted from blood. Subset meaning: CD45RA+ positively selected. This TCR came from a young man in good health. The V and J genes are TRBV10-1 and TRBJ1-1; D call uncertain. The CDR3 protein is CASSDDTEAFF. Here the CDR3 DNA reads TGCGCCAGCAGTGATGACACTGAAGCTTTCTTT.